The 2 T cell receptor beta chains reported below all come from one sample, sequenced in a study of naive and memory T cell subsets. An equimolar mix of two oligonucleotides served as the beta constant-region primer for TRBC1 and TRBC2. The ligated cDNA underwent four PCR rounds using SP2 and nested alpha and beta constant-region primers. TCRdb itself ran the UMI-ligation and nested PCR reads through MiXCR, one entry per CDR3 protein. The sample records 130,000 to 150,000 distinct CDR3 sequences, approximately 22% being singletons. Their target antigens are unknown. Study conclusions and caveats: Naive repertoires, especially CD8, held a few larger clonotypes, possibly memory cells re-expressing CD45RA.

The sequenced sample was naive CD4+ T cells from blood. The receptors derive from a human donor in good health.

This clonotype has a handful of counts. The chain links TRBV5-6 to TRBJ2-1; the match to TRBD1 covers 7 bases. From germline, CDR1 is SGHDT and CDR2 YYEEEE. With 1 base clipped from V and 3 bases from J, the junction kept 7 bases outside the gene matches. This CDR3 region has 16 residues. The CDR3 protein is CASSLYQGGYYNEQFF. The DNA for the CDR3 is TGTGCCAGCAGCTTGTATCAAGGGGGCTACTACAATGAGCAGTTCTTC.

The J gene is TRBJ2-1, the V gene TRBV27; maybe TRBD1 (7 bases). The germline gives CDR1 MNHEY, CDR2 SMNVEV (reference sequence). V dropped 5 bases and J dropped 15 bases, with 20 bases sitting between them. CDR3 size: 13 residues. The CDR3 protein is CASSIYRGQGGFF. DNA for the CDR3: TGTGCCAGCAGTATCTACCGGGGGCAGGGGGGGTTCTTC.